This TCR beta chain originates from a study of blood T cells in healthy people across ages. A J-beta primer mix and a sample-barcoded 5' primer were used in a second PCR of about 7 to 12 cycles. Every sample produced at least 3 million CDR3-containing paired-end reads. TCRdb processed the 5' RACE reads anew with MiXCR; each CDR3 protein has one entry. The top ten hold 9.5% to 13% of the sample, which has about 930,000 distinct CDR3 sequences, almost 30% seen once. The V segment lost 7 bases and the J segment 8 bases; nucleotides outside the gene matches: 19. The CDR3 has 18 residues. Per germline, CDR1 SGHVS and CDR2 FQNEAQ. This clonotype was counted only a few times. This sample was shared with a second study, whose subject was T cells of mothers and their children. This second study says: Per 15 ul, 1.5 ug of RNA was used, with all extracted RNA going into cDNA synthesis.

The clonotype originates from a woman in her thirties or forties in good health. The source material was blood. The V gene is TRBV7-8, the J gene TRBJ2-1; 11 positions match TRBD1. DNA of the CDR3: TGTGCCAGCAAAACTGTGGCCAACCCGGGACAGGGGGTCTATGAGCAGTTCTTC. This translates into CASKTVANPGQGVYEQFF.